Shown below are 22 T cell receptor beta chains from a single sample sequenced in a study of breast tumors, draining lymph nodes, adjacent tissues. Samples came from axillary lymph nodes draining the breast cancer. TCRdb ran MiXCR on the multiplex PCR reads and lists one entry per CDR3 protein. The table shows about 89,000 distinct CDR3 sequences, with roughly 30% occurring only once. The sequenced sample consisted of axillary lymph node tissue. These TCRs come from a female donor with breast cancer. Some clones in this sample may be carry-over from other donors' samples.

There are many counts of this clonotype. The chain joins TRBV11-3 to TRBJ1-6; no definite D call. Germline assignment: CDR1 SGHNT and CDR2 YENEEA. The CDR3 loop spans 14 amino acids. V was shortened by 1 base and J by 10 bases, with 11 bases between the two germline ends. The CDR3 nucleotides read TGTGCCAGCAGCTTAGTTGGGTCGAGCTCACCCCTCCACTTT. This translates into CASSLVGSSSPLHF.

This clonotype has a count of ten or more. The J gene is TRBJ2-7, the V gene TRBV7-2; 13 nucleotides agree with TRBD2. Germline V gene sequence: CDR1 SGHTA, CDR2 FQGNSA. This CDR3 is built from 15 residues. The junction had 4 bases not matched to a gene; V was cut back by 5 bases and J by 3 bases. Here the CDR3 reads CASSIRTSGSYEQYF. The CDR3 DNA reads as TGTGCCAGCAGCATACGGACTAGCGGGAGCTACGAGCAGTACTTC.

This chain uses TRBV7-3 with TRBJ2-6; the D gene is possibly TRBD2 (5 bases). Trimming left V 3 bases short and J 18 bases short, with 21 bases between. The length of the CDR3 is 14 residues. The germline V gene has CDR1 SGHTA and CDR2 FQGTGA. CDR3: CASSLTPGNNEQTF. Here the CDR3 DNA reads TGTGCCAGCAGCTTGACCCCGGGAAACAATGAGCAGACTTTC.

This clonotype was seen ten or more times. This may be a read error, as it is one base from a much larger clone. The gene calls are TRBV7-9 and TRBJ2-3; D assignment may be TRBD1 or TRBD2 (5 bases each). The germline V gene has CDR1 SEHNR and CDR2 FQNEAQ (reference sequence). This CDR3 has 17 amino acids. The CDR3 bases are TGTGCCAGCAGCTTAGGCGTCAGGGATCGGGGCACAGATCCGCAGTATTTT. As protein: CASSLGVRDRGTDPQYF.

This sequence joins TRBV7-2 and TRBJ1-2; a possible D gene is TRBD1 (5 bases). The CDR3 sequence is 12 residues long. V lost 6 bases and J lost 8, with 13 bases in between. Germline V CDR1 and CDR2: SGHTA, FQGNSA. The CDR3 DNA reads as TGTGCCAGCAGTGAATGGGGGTTCGGCTACACCTTC. It translates to CASSEWGFGYTF.

The table lists this clonotype with many counts. V and J are TRBV5-8 and TRBJ2-5, with D perhaps matching TRBD1 (6 bases). The CDR3 has 14 amino acids. Looked up from germline, CDR1 is SGHTS and CDR2 is YDEGEE. V lost 4 bases, J lost 1 base, and 11 bases lay in between. CDR3 nucleotide sequence: TGTGCCAGCAGCCACCCGGACAGCCAAGAGACCCAGTACTTC. This translates into CASSHPDSQETQYF.

V and J are TRBV4-3 and TRBJ2-7; the D gene is possibly TRBD2 (5 bases). Per germline, CDR1 LGHNA and CDR2 YSLEER. The CDR3 is made up of 16 amino acids. Between the trimmed V and J ends, which lost 0 bases and 0 bases, there was a span of 12 bases. The CDR3 region is CASSQDKAESSYEQYF. The CDR3 DNA is TGCGCCAGCAGCCAAGATAAAGCGGAGTCCTCCTACGAGCAGTACTTC.

In this sample, this clonotype turned up many times. The chain has TRBV28 and TRBJ1-2; D is ambiguous. The germline CDR1 and CDR2 sequences are MDHEN and SYDVKM. Between the trimmed V and J ends, which lost 6 bases and 8 bases, there was a span of 19 bases. The length of the CDR3 is 14 residues. The CDR3, as DNA: TGTGCCAGCAGGACATCGCCCGCCGGAGGAGGCTACACCTTC. It codes for CASRTSPAGGGYTF.

As concerns this clonotype: The junction departs from the called germline gene at one end, perhaps through a read error. This rearrangement joins TRBV5-1 to TRBJ2-1; 8 nucleotides align to TRBD2. This CDR3 has 13 amino acids. The V gene's germline CDR1 is SGHRS and CDR2 YFSETQ. CDR3 nucleotide sequence: TGCGCCAGCAGCTCGACTAGCGAGGATGAACAGTTCTTC. Protein product: CASSSTSEDEQFF.

This clonotype was detected many times. The chain carries TRBV12-3 or TRBV12-4 and TRBJ1-6, with D hard to call. Trimming cost V 6 bases and J 7 bases, with 7 bases left between them. This CDR3 is built from 12 residues. The CDR3 sequence: CASSQPNSPLHF. The DNA of the CDR3 is TGTGCCAGCAGCCAACCGAATTCACCCCTCCACTTT.

The rearrangement joins TRBV18 to TRBJ1-1; D ambiguous. The V end lost 3 bases, the J end lost 4 bases, and 3 bases lay between the germline ends. This CDR3 has 11 amino acids. Germline CDR1 is KGHSH and CDR2 is LQKENI. The CDR3 nucleotides read TGTGCCAGCTCACCGGGCACTGAAGCTTTCTTT. Translated: CASSPGTEAFF. Using reference TRBV18 and TRBJ1-1 for the parts outside the CDR3, the full variable domain is NAGVMQNPRHLVRRRGQEARLRCSPMKGHSHVYWYRQLPEEGLKFMVYLQKENIIDESGMPKERFSAEFPKEGPSILRIQQVVRGDSAAYFCASSPGTEAFFGQGTRLTVV.

This clonotype occurred many times. This chain links TRBV13 with TRBJ2-1; TRBD2 matches 12 bases. The trim removed 5 bases at V and 2 bases at J, leaving 13 bases unmatched. Germline CDR1 is PRHDT and CDR2 is FYEKMQ (reference sequence). The CDR3 covers 19 residues. For the CDR3, the DNA is TGTGCCAGCAGCGGACCTAGGACTAGCGGGATGGGGGCCTACAATGAGCAGTTCTTC. Translating gives CASSGPRTSGMGAYNEQFF.

At least ten counts were recorded for this clonotype. The chain links TRBV5-4 to TRBJ2-3, with TRBD1 as a possible D gene (5 bases). Trimming took 2 bases from V and 2 from J, leaving 12 bases between them. The CDR3 is 15 amino acids. Germline V CDR1 and CDR2: SGHNT, YYREEE (reference sequence). The DNA for the CDR3 is TGTGCCAGCAGCTTTGGCGTGACAGCCACAGATACGCAGTATTTT. Protein: CASSFGVTATDTQYF.

This clonotype was picked up many times. This chain joins TRBV5-1 and TRBJ2-7; 8 positions match TRBD1. CDR1 and CDR2 (germline): SGHRS, YFSETQ. Germline trimming cut 5 bases from V and 5 bases from J; bases unmatched to any gene: 9. CDR3 length equals 14 residues. The CDR3 DNA sequence: TGCGCCAGCAGTCGGACAGGGCGTTTCGACGAGCAGTACTTC. Translating it yields CASSRTGRFDEQYF.

This clonotype was counted ten times or more. The genes are TRBV11-2 and TRBJ2-2; a weak D match, TRBD1 (5 bases). Germline V gene sequence: CDR1 SGHAT, CDR2 FQNNGV. CDR3 length: 15 residues. Trimming shortened V by 1 base and J by 6 bases, and 12 bases separated the two germline ends. For the CDR3, the DNA is TGTGCCAGCAGCTTAGTGCAGGGTCTGGCCGGGGAGCTGTTTTTT. It is translated as CASSLVQGLAGELFF.

In the case of this clonotype: A junction boundary mismatches the germline segment, possibly from a read error. In nucleotides, the CDR3 is TGTGCTAGCAGCTTGAAGTACAATGAGCAGTTCTTC. Translating it yields CASSLKYNEQFF. The V and J genes are TRBV5-5 and TRBJ2-1; no clear D gene. CDR3 length: 12 residues. CDR1 and CDR2 (germline): SGHKS, YYEKEE (reference sequence).

This clonotype appeared a few times. A much larger clone lies one base from this, so it may be a read error. This rearrangement joins TRBV5-1 to TRBJ2-1; the D is unclear. CDR1 is SGHRS and CDR2 is YFSETQ in the germline V gene. This CDR3 region has 15 residues. CDR3 sequence reads: CASSPYVDPYNGQFF. The CDR3 DNA is TGCGCCAGCAGCCCTTACGTGGATCCGTACAATGGGCAGTTCTTC.

This clonotype was detected ten times or more. The rearrangement uses TRBV6-2 or TRBV6-3 and TRBJ2-6; 9 nucleotides agree with TRBD2. Trimming removed 6 bases from V and 0 bases from J; junction bases left unmatched: 12. The CDR3 spans 19 residues. The germline V gene encodes CDR1 MNHEY and CDR2 SVGEGT. CDR3 region: CASSQIAGVPISGANVLTF. The CDR3 coding sequence is TGTGCCAGCAGCCAAATAGCGGGAGTGCCTATCTCTGGGGCCAACGTCCTGACTTTC.

This clonotype is deemed medium-sized (0.01 to 0.1%). The chain uses TRBV2 and TRBJ1-2; D uncertain. Trimming left V 7 bases short and J 4 bases short, with 16 bases between. The CDR3 consists of 14 residues. Per the germline V gene, CDR1 is SNHLY and CDR2 is FYNNEI. CDR3 residues: CASNLRSEGYGYTF. The CDR3, as DNA: TGTGCCAGCAACCTTCGATCCGAAGGCTATGGCTACACCTTC.

To note about this clonotype: A much bigger clone sits one base away, suggesting this may be a read error. V and J are TRBV9 and TRBJ2-2; 7 nucleotides match TRBD2. This CDR3 region has 15 residues. Per the germline V gene, CDR1 is SGDLS and CDR2 is YYNGEE. The CDR3 bases are TGTGCCAGCAGCATTCGGACTAGTCAGACCGGGGAGCCGTTTTTT. Protein product: CASSIRTSQTGEPFF.

The chain uses TRBV11-3 and TRBJ1-5; D uncertain. The CDR3 extends over 8 amino acids. Looked up from germline, CDR1 is SGHNT and CDR2 is YENEEA. Trimming took off 5 bases at V and 12 bases at J, with 2 bases between the two ends. The CDR3, as DNA: TGTGCCAGCAGCGACCAGCATTTT. This encodes CASSDQHF.

In its sample, this clonotype was seen a few times. One base away lies a much larger clone, so this may be a sequencing read error. The chain joins TRBV6-6 to TRBJ1-4; tentatively, D is TRBD1 (6 bases). Germline V gene sequence: CDR1 MNHNY, CDR2 SVGAGI (reference sequence). V was shortened by 5 bases and J by 8 bases, with 21 bases between the two germline ends. CDR3 length: 16 residues. The CDR3 sequence is CASSPRGGVEREKLFF. CDR3 coding DNA: TGTGCCAGCAGTCCCAGGGGAGGAGTAGAAAGGGAAAAACTGTTTTTT.